Below, one TCR beta chain is given with its context. The sample originates from a study of blood T cell repertoires in COVID-19. Per the original data handling: Reference gene primer amplification gave nucleated cell count estimates. Using immunoSEQ multiplex PCR, the repertoire was profiled, and TCRdb retains in-frame clones only, with some absent. V, J and clone size are taken as reported in that table, and D and trimming were inferred from the DNA itself. The sample records 200,000 to 250,000 clones, around 80% being singletons. This CDR3 comprises 15 residues. Germline V gene lookup returns CDR1 LGHDT and CDR2 YNNKEL (reference sequence). V lost 4 bases, J lost 5 bases, and 17 bases lay in between.

The gene calls are TRBV3-1 (or the pseudogene TRBV3-2) and TRBJ2-5, with D possibly matching TRBD2 (5 bases). The sample was peripheral blood. The sequence derives from a woman between 65 and 79 years old with acute or convalescent COVID-19. The CDR3 loop reads CASSLNRVRRETQYF. DNA of the CDR3: TGTGCCAGCAGCCTCAATCGTGTGAGGAGGGAGACCCAGTACTTC.